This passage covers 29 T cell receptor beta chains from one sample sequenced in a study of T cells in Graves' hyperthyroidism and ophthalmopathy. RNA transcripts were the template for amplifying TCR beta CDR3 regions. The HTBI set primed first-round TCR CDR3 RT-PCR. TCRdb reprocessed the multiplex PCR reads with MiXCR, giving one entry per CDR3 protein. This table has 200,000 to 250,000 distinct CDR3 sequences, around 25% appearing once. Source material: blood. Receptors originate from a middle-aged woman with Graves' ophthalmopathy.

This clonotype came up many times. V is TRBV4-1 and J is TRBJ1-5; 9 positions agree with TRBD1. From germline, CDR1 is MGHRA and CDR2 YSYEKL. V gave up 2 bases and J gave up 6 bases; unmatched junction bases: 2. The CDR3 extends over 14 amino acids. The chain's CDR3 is CASSQTGQGQPQHF. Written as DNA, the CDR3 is TGCGCCAGCAGCCAAACGGGACAGGGTCAGCCCCAGCATTTT.

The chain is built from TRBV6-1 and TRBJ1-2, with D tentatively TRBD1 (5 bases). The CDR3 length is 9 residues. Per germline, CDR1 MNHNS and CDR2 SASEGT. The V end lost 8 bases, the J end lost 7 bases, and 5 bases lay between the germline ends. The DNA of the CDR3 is TGTGCCAGCGGGGGTGGCTACACCTTC. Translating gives CASGGGYTF.

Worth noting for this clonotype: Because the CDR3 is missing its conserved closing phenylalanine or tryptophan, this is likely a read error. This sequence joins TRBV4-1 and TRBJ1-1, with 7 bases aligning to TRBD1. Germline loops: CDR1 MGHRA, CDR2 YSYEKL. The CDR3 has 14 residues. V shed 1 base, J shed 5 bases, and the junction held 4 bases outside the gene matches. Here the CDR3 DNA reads TGCGCCAGCAGCCAAGGACAGGGTAGGACTGAAGCTTTCTCT. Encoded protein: CASSQGQGRTEAFS.

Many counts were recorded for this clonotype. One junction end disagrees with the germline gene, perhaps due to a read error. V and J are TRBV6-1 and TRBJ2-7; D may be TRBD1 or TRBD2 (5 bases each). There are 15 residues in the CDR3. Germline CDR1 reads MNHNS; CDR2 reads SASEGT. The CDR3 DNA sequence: TGTGCCATCAGTGAAGCCCAGGGACGCTCCTACGAGCAGTACTTC. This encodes CAISEAQGRSYEQYF.

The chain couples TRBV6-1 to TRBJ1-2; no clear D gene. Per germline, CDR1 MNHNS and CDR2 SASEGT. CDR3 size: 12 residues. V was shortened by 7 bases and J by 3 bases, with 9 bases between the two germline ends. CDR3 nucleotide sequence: TGTGCCAGCATCGGTTACGACTATGGCTACACCTTC. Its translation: CASIGYDYGYTF.

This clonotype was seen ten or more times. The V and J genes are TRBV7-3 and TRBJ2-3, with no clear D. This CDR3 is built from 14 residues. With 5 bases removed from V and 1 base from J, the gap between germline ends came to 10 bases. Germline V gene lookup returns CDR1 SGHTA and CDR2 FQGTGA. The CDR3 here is CASSLLGGTDTQYF. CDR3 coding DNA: TGTGCCAGCAGCCTCCTAGGCGGCACAGATACGCAGTATTTT.

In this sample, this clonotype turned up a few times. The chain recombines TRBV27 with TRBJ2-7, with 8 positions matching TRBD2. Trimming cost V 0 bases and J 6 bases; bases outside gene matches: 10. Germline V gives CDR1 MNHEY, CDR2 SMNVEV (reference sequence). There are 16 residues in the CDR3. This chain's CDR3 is CASSLSLLKRESEQYF. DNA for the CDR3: TGTGCCAGCAGTTTATCCCTTTTAAAGCGGGAGTCCGAGCAGTACTTC.

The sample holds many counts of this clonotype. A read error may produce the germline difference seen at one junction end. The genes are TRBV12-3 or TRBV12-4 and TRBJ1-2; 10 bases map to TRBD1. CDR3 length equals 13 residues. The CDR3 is CASSRTGGYDYTF. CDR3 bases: TGTGCCAGCAGTAGGACAGGGGGTTATGACTACACCTTC.

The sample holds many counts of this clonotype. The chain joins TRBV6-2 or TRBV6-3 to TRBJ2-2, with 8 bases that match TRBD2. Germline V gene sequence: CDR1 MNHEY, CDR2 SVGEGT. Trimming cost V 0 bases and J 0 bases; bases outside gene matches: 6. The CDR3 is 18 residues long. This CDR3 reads CASSYSILLAANTGELFF. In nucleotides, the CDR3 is TGTGCCAGCAGTTACTCTATCCTACTAGCGGCGAACACCGGGGAGCTGTTTTTT.

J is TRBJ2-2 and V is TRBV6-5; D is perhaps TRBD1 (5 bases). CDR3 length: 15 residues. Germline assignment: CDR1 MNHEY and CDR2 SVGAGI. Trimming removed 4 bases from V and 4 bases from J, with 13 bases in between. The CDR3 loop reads CASSLKGDGTGELFF. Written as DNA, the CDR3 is TGTGCCAGCAGTTTGAAAGGGGATGGCACCGGGGAGCTGTTTTTT.

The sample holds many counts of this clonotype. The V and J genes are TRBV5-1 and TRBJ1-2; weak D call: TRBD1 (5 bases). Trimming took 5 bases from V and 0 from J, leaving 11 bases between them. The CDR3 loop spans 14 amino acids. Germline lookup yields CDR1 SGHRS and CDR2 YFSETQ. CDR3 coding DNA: TGCGCCAGCAGAGACGGGGGGGCTAACTATGGCTACACCTTC. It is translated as CASRDGGANYGYTF.

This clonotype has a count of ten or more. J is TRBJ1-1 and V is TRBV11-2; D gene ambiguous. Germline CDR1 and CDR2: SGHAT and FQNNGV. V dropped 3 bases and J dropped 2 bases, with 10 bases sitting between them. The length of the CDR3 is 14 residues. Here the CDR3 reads CASSFEGPNTEAFF. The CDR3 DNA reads TGTGCCAGCAGCTTCGAAGGGCCCAACACTGAAGCTTTCTTT.

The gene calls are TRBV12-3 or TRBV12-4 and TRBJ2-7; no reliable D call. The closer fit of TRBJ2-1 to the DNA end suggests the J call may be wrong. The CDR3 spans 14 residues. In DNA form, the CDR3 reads TGTGCCTCCGCCCCGGTACACACTTATTACGAGCAGTTCTTC. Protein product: CASAPVHTYYEQFF.

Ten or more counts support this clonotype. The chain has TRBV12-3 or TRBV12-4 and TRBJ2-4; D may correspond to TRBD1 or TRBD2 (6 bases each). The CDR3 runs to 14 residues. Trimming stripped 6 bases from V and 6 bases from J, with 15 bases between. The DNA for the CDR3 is TGTGCCAGCAGGGATACAGGGCGGGGAAACATTCAGTACTTC. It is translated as CASRDTGRGNIQYF.

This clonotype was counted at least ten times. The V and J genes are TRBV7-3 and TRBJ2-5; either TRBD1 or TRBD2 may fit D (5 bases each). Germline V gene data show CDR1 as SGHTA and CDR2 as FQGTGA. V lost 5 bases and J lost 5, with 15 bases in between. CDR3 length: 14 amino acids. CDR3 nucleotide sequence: TGTGCCAGCAGCACCCTTGGGGGAGTGGAGACCCAGTACTTC. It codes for CASSTLGGVETQYF.

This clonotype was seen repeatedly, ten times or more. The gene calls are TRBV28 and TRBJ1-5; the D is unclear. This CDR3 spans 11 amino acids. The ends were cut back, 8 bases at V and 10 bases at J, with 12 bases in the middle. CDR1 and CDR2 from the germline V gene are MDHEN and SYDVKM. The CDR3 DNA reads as TGTGCCAGCCGCGGGGTTGGACCCCAGCATTTT. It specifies CASRGVGPQHF.

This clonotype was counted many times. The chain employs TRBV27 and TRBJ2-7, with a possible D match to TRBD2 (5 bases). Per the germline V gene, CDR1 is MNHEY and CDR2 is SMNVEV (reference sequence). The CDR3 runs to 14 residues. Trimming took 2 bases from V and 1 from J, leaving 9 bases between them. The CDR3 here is CASSLRSGSYEQYF. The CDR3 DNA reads TGTGCCAGCAGTTTAAGGAGCGGATCCTACGAGCAGTACTTC.

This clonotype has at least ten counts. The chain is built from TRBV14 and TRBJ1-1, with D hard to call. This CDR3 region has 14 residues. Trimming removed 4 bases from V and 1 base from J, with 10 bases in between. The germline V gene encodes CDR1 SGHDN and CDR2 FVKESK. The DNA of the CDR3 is TGTGCCAGCAGCCGCCTCGGAGGGAACACTGAAGCTTTCTTT. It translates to CASSRLGGNTEAFF.

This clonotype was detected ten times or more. The CDR3 protein is CSVAEGTEAFF. CDR3 in DNA: TGCAGCGTTGCCGAGGGGACTGAAGCTTTCTTT. This chain uses TRBV29-1 with TRBJ1-1; maybe TRBD1 (5 bases). Looked up from germline, CDR1 is SQVTM and CDR2 is ANQGSEA. Trimming shortened V by 4 bases and J by 5 bases, and 8 bases separated the two germline ends. The CDR3 length is 11 residues.

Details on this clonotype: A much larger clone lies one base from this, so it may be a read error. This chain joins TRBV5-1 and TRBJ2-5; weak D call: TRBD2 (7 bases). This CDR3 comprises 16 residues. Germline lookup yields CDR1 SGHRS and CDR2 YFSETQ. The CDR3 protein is CASKFLGGDTEEIQYF. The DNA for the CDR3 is TGCGCCAGCAAATTTCTAGGGGGGGACACAGAAGAGATCCAGTACTTC.

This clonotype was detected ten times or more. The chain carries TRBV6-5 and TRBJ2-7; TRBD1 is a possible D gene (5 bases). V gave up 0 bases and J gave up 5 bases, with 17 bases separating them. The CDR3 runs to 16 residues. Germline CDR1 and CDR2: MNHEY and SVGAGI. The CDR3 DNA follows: TGTGCCAGCAGTTACTCCCCCGGGTATCAAGGGGACGAGCAGTACTTC. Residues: CASSYSPGYQGDEQYF.

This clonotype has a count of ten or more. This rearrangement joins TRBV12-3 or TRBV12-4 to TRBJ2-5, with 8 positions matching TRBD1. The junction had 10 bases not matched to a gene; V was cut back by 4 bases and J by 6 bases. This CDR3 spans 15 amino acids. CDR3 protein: CASSSSAGQGKTQYF. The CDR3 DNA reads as TGTGCCAGCAGTTCGTCCGCCGGACAGGGAAAGACCCAGTACTTC.

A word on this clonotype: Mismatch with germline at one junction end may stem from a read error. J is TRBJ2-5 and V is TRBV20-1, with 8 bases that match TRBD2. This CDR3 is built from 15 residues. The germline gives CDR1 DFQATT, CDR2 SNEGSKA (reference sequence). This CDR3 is CSAAPLAGAPGTPYF. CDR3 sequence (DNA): TGCAGCGCCGCTCCTCTAGCGGGTGCCCCGGGGACCCCGTACTTC.

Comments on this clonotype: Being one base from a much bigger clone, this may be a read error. CDR3 sequence: CGSNVLGTGGYEQYF. The CDR3 DNA is TGTGGCAGCAACGTTCTCGGGACAGGGGGTTACGAGCAGTACTTC. This chain uses TRBV9 with TRBJ2-7; 11 bases are a match to TRBD1. Looked up from germline, CDR1 is SGDLS and CDR2 is YYNGEE. The CDR3 is made up of 15 amino acids. The full variable domain, its missing parts supplied by reference TRBV9 and TRBJ2-7, is DSGVTQTPKHLITATGQRVTLRCSPRSGDLSVYWYQQSLDQGLQFLIQYYNGEERAKGNILERFSAQQFPDLHSELNLSSLELGDSALYFCGSNVLGTGGYEQYFGPGTRLTVT.

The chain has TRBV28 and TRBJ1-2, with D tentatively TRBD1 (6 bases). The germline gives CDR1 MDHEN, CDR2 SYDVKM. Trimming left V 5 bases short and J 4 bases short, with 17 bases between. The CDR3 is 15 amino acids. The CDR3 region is CASSPAGAPGYGYTF. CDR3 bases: TGTGCCAGCAGTCCCGCAGGGGCCCCCGGCTATGGCTACACCTTC.

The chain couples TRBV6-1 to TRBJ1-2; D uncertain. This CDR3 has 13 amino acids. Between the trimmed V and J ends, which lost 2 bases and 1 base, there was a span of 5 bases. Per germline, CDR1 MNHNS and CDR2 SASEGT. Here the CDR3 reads CASSEQVNYGYTF. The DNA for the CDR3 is TGTGCCAGCAGTGAACAGGTTAACTATGGCTACACCTTC.

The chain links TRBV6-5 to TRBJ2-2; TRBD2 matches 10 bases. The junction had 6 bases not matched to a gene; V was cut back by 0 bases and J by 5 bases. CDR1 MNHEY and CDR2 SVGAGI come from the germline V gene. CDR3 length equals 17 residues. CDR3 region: CASSYSEAGGLTGELFF. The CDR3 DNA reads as TGTGCCAGCAGTTACTCCGAAGCGGGAGGGCTTACCGGGGAGCTGTTTTTT.

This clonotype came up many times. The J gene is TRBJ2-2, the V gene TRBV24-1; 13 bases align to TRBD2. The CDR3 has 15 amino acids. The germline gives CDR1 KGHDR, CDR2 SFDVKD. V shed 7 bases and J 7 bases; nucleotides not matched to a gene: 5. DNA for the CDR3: TGTGCCACCAGCCGGACTAGCGGGGGTCACGGGGAGCTGTTTTTT. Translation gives CATSRTSGGHGELFF.

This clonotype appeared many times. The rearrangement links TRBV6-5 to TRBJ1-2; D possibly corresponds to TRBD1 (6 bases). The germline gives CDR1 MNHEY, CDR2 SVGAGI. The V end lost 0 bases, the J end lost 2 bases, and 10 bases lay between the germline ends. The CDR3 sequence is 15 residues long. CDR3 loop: CASSYSAGENYGYTF. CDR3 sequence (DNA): TGTGCCAGCAGTTACTCTGCAGGGGAAAACTATGGCTACACCTTC.